Described below is a single T cell receptor (beta chain) sequence and its context. Trimming shortened V by 9 bases and J by 5 bases, and 20 bases separated the two germline ends. The CDR3 runs to 14 residues. The germline V gene encodes CDR1 MNHNY and CDR2 SVGAGI (reference sequence). The protocol was immunoSEQ multiplex PCR, while the TCRdb copy is restricted to in-frame clones and leaves out a portion. The repertoire has about 400,000 clones, 95% of them found once; the top ten carry around 0.018%. This sample is drawn from a study of shared T cell receptors in the human thymus. Sequencing used thymocytes. The chain recombines TRBV6-6 with TRBJ2-7, with D perhaps TRBD2 (6 bases). The sequence derives from a human donor. The CDR3 reads CASDSGKKIHEQYF. The CDR3 bases are TGTGCCAGTGATAGCGGAAAAAAGATCCACGAGCAGTACTTC.